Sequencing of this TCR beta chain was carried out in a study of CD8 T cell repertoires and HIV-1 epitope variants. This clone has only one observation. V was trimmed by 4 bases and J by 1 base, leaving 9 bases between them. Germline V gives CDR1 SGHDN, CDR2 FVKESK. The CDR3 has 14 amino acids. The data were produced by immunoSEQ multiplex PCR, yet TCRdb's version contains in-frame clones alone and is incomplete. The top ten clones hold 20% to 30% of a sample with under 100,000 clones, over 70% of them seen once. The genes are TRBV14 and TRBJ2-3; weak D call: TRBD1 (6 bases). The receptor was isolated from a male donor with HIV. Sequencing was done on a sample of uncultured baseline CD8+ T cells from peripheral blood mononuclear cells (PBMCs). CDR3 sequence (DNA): TGTGCCAGCAGCCTGACAGGAGGCACAGATACGCAGTATTTT. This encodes CASSLTGGTDTQYF.